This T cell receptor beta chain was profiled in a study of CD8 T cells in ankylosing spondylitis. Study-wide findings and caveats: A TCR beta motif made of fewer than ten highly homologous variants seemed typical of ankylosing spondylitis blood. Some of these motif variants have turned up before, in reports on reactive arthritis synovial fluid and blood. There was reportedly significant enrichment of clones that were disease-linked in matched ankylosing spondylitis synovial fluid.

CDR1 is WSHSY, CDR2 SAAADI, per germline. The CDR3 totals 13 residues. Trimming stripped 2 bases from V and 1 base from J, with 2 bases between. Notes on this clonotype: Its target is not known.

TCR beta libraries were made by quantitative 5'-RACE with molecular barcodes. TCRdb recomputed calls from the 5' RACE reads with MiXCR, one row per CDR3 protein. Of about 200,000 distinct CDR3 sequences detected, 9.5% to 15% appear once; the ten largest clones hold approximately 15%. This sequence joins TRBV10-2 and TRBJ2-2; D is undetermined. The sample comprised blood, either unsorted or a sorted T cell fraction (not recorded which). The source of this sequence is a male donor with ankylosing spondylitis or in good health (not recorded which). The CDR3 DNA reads TGCGCCAGCAGTGAGCGGAACACCGGGGAGCTGTTTTTT. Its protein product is CASSERNTGELFF.